Below are 29 T cell receptor beta chains sequenced from a single sample in a study of blood T cells in healthy people across ages. A sample-barcoded 5' primer and a J-beta primer mix were used in a second PCR of roughly 6 to 11 cycles. TCRdb independently ran MiXCR on the 5' RACE reads; one entry per CDR3 protein. The data hold roughly 1.5 million distinct CDR3 sequences, with approximately 42% observed a single time. Source material: blood. These receptor sequences come from a young woman in good health.

The V gene is TRBV5-1, the J gene TRBJ1-5; D is uncertain. In germline, CDR1 is SGHRS, CDR2 YFSETQ. CDR3 length equals 14 residues. The V end lost 4 bases, the J end lost 5 bases, and 13 bases lay between the germline ends. CDR3 nucleotide sequence: TGCGCCAGCAGCACCGGACCCTCCGATCAGCCCCAGCATTTT. This encodes CASSTGPSDQPQHF.

The J gene is TRBJ1-1, the V gene TRBV14; D is unclear. Germline V CDR1 and CDR2: SGHDN, FVKESK. V was clipped by 5 bases and J by 1 base, with 11 bases between them. The length of the CDR3 is 14 residues. CDR3 DNA: TGTGCCAGCAGCTCCCCAGGCAAGAACACTGAAGCTTTCTTT. Its translation: CASSSPGKNTEAFF.

The genes are TRBV7-6 and TRBJ1-1, with D perhaps TRBD1 (5 bases). V lost 2 bases to trimming and J lost 1 base, with 8 bases between them. The germline V gene has CDR1 SGHVS and CDR2 FNYEAQ. CDR3 length: 14 amino acids. The DNA of the CDR3 is TGTGCCAGCAGCTTAAATGGGGCGAACACTGAAGCTTTCTTT. It specifies CASSLNGANTEAFF.

This rearrangement joins TRBV20-1 to TRBJ2-3; D possibly corresponds to TRBD1 (5 bases). The CDR3 consists of 12 residues. Trimming took off 4 bases at V and 7 bases at J, with 12 bases between the two ends. Germline lookup yields CDR1 DFQATT and CDR2 SNEGSKA (reference sequence). This CDR3 is CSAIVQANTQYF. DNA of the CDR3: TGCAGTGCTATCGTACAGGCCAATACGCAGTATTTT.

The gene calls are TRBV29-1 and TRBJ1-4; D remains ambiguous. The CDR3 loop spans 12 amino acids. Per germline, CDR1 SQVTM and CDR2 ANQGSEA. V was pared by 7 bases and J by 6 bases, with 12 bases between. As DNA, the CDR3 is TGCAGCGCCCTACTGGGTTATGAAAAACTGTTTTTT. It codes for CSALLGYEKLFF.

V usage is TRBV29-1 and J usage is TRBJ2-1, with 7 bases identical to TRBD2. CDR1 SQVTM and CDR2 ANQGSEA come from the germline V gene. The CDR3 is made up of 12 amino acids. The junction had 5 bases not matched to a gene; V was cut back by 8 bases and J by 4 bases. The CDR3 protein is CSLGRAYNEQFF. In DNA form, the CDR3 reads TGCAGCTTGGGGAGGGCTTACAATGAGCAGTTCTTC.

There are a few counts of this clonotype. V is TRBV21-1 and J is TRBJ2-5; the table gives TRBD2 as D, unverified against the DNA. TRBV21-1 counts as a pseudogene. This CDR3 spans 16 amino acids. The CDR3 DNA is TGTGCCAGCAGCCACCTGATAATTACAGGAGGGGAGACCCAGTACTTC. Its translation: CASSHLIITGGETQYF.

This chain links TRBV7-9 with TRBJ1-4; D perhaps matches TRBD1 (6 bases). The V gene lost 4 bases and the J gene lost 9 bases, with 15 bases spanning the gap. Germline V gene data show CDR1 as SEHNR and CDR2 as FQNEAQ (reference sequence). The CDR3 loop spans 14 amino acids. The CDR3 DNA sequence: TGTGCCAGCAGCTCCCCTGTCCGGGACAAAAAACTGTTTTTT. It yields the protein CASSSPVRDKKLFF.

The CDR3 here is CASSPDGGAAFF. The CDR3 DNA reads as TGTGCCAGCTCACCGGACGGGGGAGCAGCTTTCTTT. The rearrangement links TRBV18 to TRBJ1-1, with D possibly matching TRBD1 (5 bases). Germline-derived CDR1 and CDR2 are KGHSH and LQKENI. The length of the CDR3 is 12 residues. Trimming shortened V by 3 bases and J by 10 bases, and 12 bases separated the two germline ends.

This clonotype has a single count. The rearrangement joins TRBV27 to TRBJ2-3; D may be TRBD1 (6 bases). Germline loops: CDR1 MNHEY, CDR2 SMNVEV (reference sequence). Trimming took off 0 bases at V and 6 bases at J, with 10 bases between the two ends. This CDR3 contains 14 residues. The DNA for the CDR3 is TGTGCCAGCAGTTTATCAACAGGGCAGGATACGCAGTATTTT. Protein product: CASSLSTGQDTQYF.

This clonotype was counted between two and nine times. This sequence may be a read error, since a much larger clone differs from it by one base. The rearrangement joins TRBV6-1 to TRBJ1-2, with 8 nucleotides matching TRBD1. After removal of 7 bases from V and 2 bases from J, the junction contained 3 bases not matched to a gene. CDR3 size: 13 residues. Per germline, CDR1 MNHNS and CDR2 SASEGT. DNA of the CDR3: TGTGCCAGCATCCGGACAGGGAACTATGGCTACACCTTC. This gives the protein CASIRTGNYGYTF.

This clonotype occurred a few times. This chain links TRBV3-1 with TRBJ2-5; D is uncertain. The CDR3 spans 16 residues. V shed 0 bases and J shed 0 bases, with 11 bases lying between them. The V gene's germline CDR1 is LGHDT and CDR2 YNNKEL (reference sequence). The CDR3 DNA is TGTGCCAGCAGCCAAGATGGTATACCGTACCAAGAGACCCAGTACTTC. Protein product: CASSQDGIPYQETQYF.

In its sample, this clonotype was seen a few times. The V call is TRBV9, the J call TRBJ1-6; maybe TRBD1 (5 bases). Germline V gene data show CDR1 as SGDLS and CDR2 as YYNGEE. The length of the CDR3 is 15 residues. V lost 4 bases, J lost 7 bases, and 15 bases lay in between. The CDR3 here is CASSPRGGLNSPLHF. The CDR3 DNA is TGTGCCAGCAGCCCAAGGGGAGGACTGAATTCACCCCTCCACTTT.

This clonotype was recorded once. V and J are TRBV11-2 and TRBJ2-7; TRBD1 is a possible D gene (6 bases). The CDR3 runs to 14 residues. Trimming took off 5 bases at V and 4 bases at J, with 15 bases between the two ends. Germline V gene data show CDR1 as SGHAT and CDR2 as FQNNGV. CDR3 sequence: CASSAQTGAYEQYF. CDR3 nucleotides: TGTGCCAGCAGCGCTCAGACAGGCGCTTACGAGCAGTACTTC. The full variable domain, its missing parts supplied by reference TRBV11-2 and TRBJ2-7, is EAGVAQSPRYKIIEKRQSVAFWCNPISGHATLYWYQQILGQGPKLLIQFQNNGVVDDSQLPKDRFSAERLKGVDSTLKIQPAKLEDSAVYLCASSAQTGAYEQYFGPGTRLTVT.

The chain combines TRBV28 with TRBJ1-4; a possible D gene is TRBD1 (5 bases). The length of the CDR3 is 14 residues. The germline gives CDR1 MDHEN, CDR2 SYDVKM. V lost 10 bases and J 4 bases, leaving 16 bases between the germline ends. CDR3 sequence: CATLQTGGNEKLFF. DNA for the CDR3: TGTGCCACCCTTCAAACGGGGGGTAATGAAAAACTGTTTTTT. The variable domain in full, with the rest retrieved from reference TRBV28 and TRBJ1-4, is DVKVTQSSRYLVKRTGEKVFLECVQDMDHENMFWYRQDPGLGLRLIYFSYDVKMKEKGDIPEGYSVSREKKERFSLILESASTNQTSMYLCATLQTGGNEKLFFGSGTQLSVL.

CDR3 loop: CASSDQLQTYEQYF. The CDR3 region has the DNA TGTGCCAGCAGTGACCAGCTTCAGACCTACGAGCAGTACTTC. The chain joins TRBV6-1 to TRBJ2-7; D is undetermined. The V end was cut by 3 bases, the J end by 2 bases, with 11 bases between. The V gene's germline CDR1 is MNHNS and CDR2 SASEGT. The length of the CDR3 is 14 residues.

The J gene is TRBJ2-1, the V gene TRBV29-1; D unresolved. CDR1 is SQVTM and CDR2 is ANQGSEA in the germline V gene. This CDR3 is 12 amino acids long. V was cut by 8 bases and J by 1 base, with 9 bases left in between. DNA for the CDR3: TGCAGCTCCGTACGGTCCTACAATGAGCAGTTCTTC. Its protein is CSSVRSYNEQFF.

Details on this clonotype: A read error may explain this, as a much larger clone is one base away. The chain links TRBV20-1 to TRBJ1-2, with 8 nucleotides matching TRBD1. Losses at the gene ends were 6 bases for V and 3 bases for J; bases not matched to a gene: 6. This CDR3 is built from 13 residues. Germline lookup yields CDR1 DFQATT and CDR2 SNEGSKA (reference sequence). DNA for the CDR3: TGCAGTGCCAGGTCAGGGGGCGACTATGGCTACACCTTC. This sequence encodes CSARSGGDYGYTF.

This clonotype has ten or more counts. This rearrangement joins TRBV4-3 to TRBJ1-2; D unclear. The CDR3 consists of 13 residues. Between the trimmed V and J ends, which lost 1 base and 3 bases, there was a span of 6 bases. CDR1 and CDR2 from the germline V gene are LGHNA and YSLEER. CDR3 amino acids: CASSQVGHYGYTF. The CDR3 DNA follows: TGCGCCAGCAGCCAAGTAGGCCACTATGGCTACACCTTC.

The chain joins TRBV2 to TRBJ2-3; a possible D gene is TRBD1 (5 bases). This CDR3 is 11 amino acids long. V lost 10 bases to trimming and J lost 8 bases, with 13 bases between them. In germline, CDR1 is SNHLY, CDR2 FYNNEI. CDR3 sequence: CATKDQGTQYF. The CDR3 coding sequence is TGTGCCACCAAAGACCAGGGTACGCAGTATTTT.

The chain links TRBV7-8 to TRBJ2-3, with TRBD1 matching over 8 bases. Germline trimming cut 4 bases from V and 7 bases from J; bases unmatched to any gene: 7. Germline CDR1 is SGHVS and CDR2 is FQNEAQ. CDR3 length: 14 amino acids. CDR3 amino acids: CASSSGQGWYTQYF. The CDR3 DNA reads TGTGCCAGCAGCTCAGGACAGGGTTGGTATACGCAGTATTTT.

This clonotype has just a few counts. This chain links TRBV4-3 with TRBJ2-7, with a tentative D call TRBD1 (6 bases). In germline, CDR1 is LGHNA, CDR2 YSLEER. This CDR3 comprises 15 residues. V was cut by 1 base and J by 1 base, with 11 bases left in between. The CDR3 here is CASSQAATGSYEQYF. For the CDR3, the DNA is TGCGCCAGCAGCCAAGCAGCTACAGGGTCCTACGAGCAGTACTTC.

In this sample, this clonotype turned up a few times. The CDR3 DNA follows: TGCGCCAGCAGCCATCACCTAGCGGGGGGGGTCTATGAGCAGTTCTTC. Protein: CASSHHLAGGVYEQFF. The chain couples TRBV4-3 to TRBJ2-1; TRBD2 aligns across 12 bases. The length of the CDR3 is 16 residues. V lost 3 bases to trimming and J lost 8 bases; unmatched junction nucleotides: 8. Germline V gives CDR1 LGHNA, CDR2 YSLEER.

V and J are TRBV7-2 and TRBJ2-2; TRBD2 matches 8 bases. CDR3 length: 17 amino acids. Per the germline V gene, CDR1 is SGHTA and CDR2 is FQGNSA. With 2 bases clipped from V and 3 bases from J, the junction kept 8 bases outside the gene matches. The CDR3 region has the DNA TGTGCCAGCAGCTTATATAGCAGCGGGAGACACACCGGGGAGCTGTTTTTT. Translated, it gives CASSLYSSGRHTGELFF.

On this clonotype: This sequence may be a read error, since a much larger clone differs from it by one base. The V call is TRBV24-1, the J call TRBJ2-7; a possible D gene is TRBD1 (5 bases). The CDR3 spans 11 residues. The germline V gene has CDR1 KGHDR and CDR2 SFDVKD. The CDR3 coding sequence is TGTGCCATCAGTGATTTGGGGCTGCAGTACTTC. It translates to CAISDLGLQYF.

This chain links TRBV6-5 with TRBJ2-5; D remains ambiguous. The ends were cut back, 5 bases at V and 2 bases at J, with 9 bases in the middle. The CDR3 has 13 residues. Germline assignment: CDR1 MNHEY and CDR2 SVGAGI. The CDR3 loop reads CASSHEWQETQYF. The CDR3 DNA is TGTGCCAGCAGTCACGAATGGCAAGAGACCCAGTACTTC.

In its sample, this clonotype was seen many times. The rearrangement uses TRBV6-4 and TRBJ1-1, with no clear D. The V gene's germline CDR1 is MRHNA and CDR2 SNTAGT. This CDR3 region has 13 residues. V was shortened by 2 bases and J by 1 base, with 5 bases between the two germline ends. CDR3 in amino acids: CASSDGENTEAFF. CDR3 bases: TGTGCCAGCAGTGACGGGGAGAACACTGAAGCTTTCTTT.

The V gene is TRBV13, the J gene TRBJ2-7; no definite D call. The CDR3 consists of 15 residues. V gave up 0 bases and J gave up 2 bases, with 11 bases separating them. CDR1 PRHDT and CDR2 FYEKMQ come from the germline V gene (reference sequence). The chain's CDR3 is CASSLGPNLPYEQYF. CDR3 in DNA: TGTGCCAGCAGCTTAGGCCCCAACCTACCCTACGAGCAGTACTTC.

This rearrangement joins TRBV4-1 to TRBJ2-3; TRBD2 agrees at 11 bases. The CDR3 has 18 residues. V lost 4 bases, J lost 0 bases, and 9 bases stayed unmatched. The germline V gene encodes CDR1 MGHRA and CDR2 YSYEKL. The CDR3: CASSRGLAVDSSTDTQYF. CDR3 DNA: TGCGCCAGCAGCCGGGGACTAGCGGTCGATTCTAGCACAGATACGCAGTATTTT.